A selection of T cell receptor beta chains follows, all from one sample in a study of human thymus T cells. The assay was immunoSEQ multiplex PCR, and TCRdb's table has in-frame clones only and misses some. The data hold 45,000 to 75,000 clones, with approximately 95% observed a single time. Sequencing used blood. These receptors all come from a boy under two years old with a congenital heart defect but otherwise immunologically healthy. CDR3s include the opening cysteine and the closing phenylalanine or tryptophan. D genes are given only for firm matches. Some rows have no size entry. The others give once, few or many, or a class for an expanded clone.

CDR3nt,CDR3aa,v_gene,len,d_gene,abundance,j_gene
TGTGCCAGCTTCGGCCTTCAAGAGACCCAGTACTTC,CASFGLQETQYF,TRBV6-6,12,NA,NA,TRBJ2-5
TGTGCCTGGAGTCTCGGGACAGGGGGAGACGAGCAGTACTTC,CAWSLGTGGDEQYF,TRBV30,14,TRBD1,NA,TRBJ2-7
TGTGCCAGCAGCCAAGATACGGGACAATCCTACGAGCAGTACTTC,CASSQDTGQSYEQYF,TRBV4-2,15,NA,NA,TRBJ2-7
TGTGCCAGCAGTTACTCTACAGGGTGGGAGACCCAGTACTTC,CASSYSTGWETQYF,TRBV6-5,14,NA,NA,TRBJ2-5
TGTGCCAGCAGTAACACCGGGGAACTGTTTTTT,CASSNTGELFF,TRBV6-6,11,NA,NA,TRBJ1-4
TGTGCCAGCTCACCCCAGCAGGGGAAAGATACGCAGTATTTT,CASSPQQGKDTQYF,TRBV18,14,NA,NA,TRBJ2-3
TGTGCCAGCAGCCAAGGGAGCGGGGCCCTATTTCTTGAGCAGTACTTC,CASSQGSGALFLEQYF,TRBV4-2,16,TRBD2,NA,TRBJ2-7
TGTGCCAGCAGCTCTTCATCCCGGGGGAACGAGCAGTACTTC,CASSSSSRGNEQYF,TRBV7-9,14,NA,NA,TRBJ2-7
TGTGCCAGTAGTGCGTCGGGAGGAAACACCATATATTTT,CASSASGGNTIYF,TRBV19,13,NA,NA,TRBJ1-3
TGTGCCAGCAGCCTTAGGACAGCCAAAGAGACCCAGTACTTC,CASSLRTAKETQYF,TRBV5-5,14,NA,NA,TRBJ2-5
TGTGCCAGCAGCTTAGGACCGACTAGCGGGAGGACCAATGAGCAGTTCTTC,CASSLGPTSGRTNEQFF,TRBV7-9,17,TRBD2,NA,TRBJ2-1
TGTGCCAGCAGTTTTTCAGGGGTTAGGCAAGAGACCCAGTACTTC,CASSFSGVRQETQYF,TRBV28,15,NA,NA,TRBJ2-5
TGTGCCAGCAGTGAACTGGGGGCCTACGAGCAGTACTTC,CASSELGAYEQYF,TRBV6-1,13,NA,NA,TRBJ2-7
TGTGCCAGCAGCTCTTACTCTAGCGCAGATACGCAGTATTTT,CASSSYSSADTQYF,TRBV7-2,14,NA,NA,TRBJ2-3
TGTGCCAGCAGCCGCCGAAACGGGGGGCGCGGGACCGGCACAGATACGCAGTATTTT,CASSRRNGGRGTGTDTQYF,TRBV7-9,19,NA,NA,TRBJ2-3
TGTGCCAGCAGCTACCAGGGATACGAGCAGTACTTC,CASSYQGYEQYF,TRBV11-2,12,NA,once,TRBJ2-7
TGTGCCAGCAGCCAAGATCTTCCCCACACAGATACGCAGTATTTT,CASSQDLPHTDTQYF,TRBV14,15,NA,NA,TRBJ2-3
TGCGCCAGCAGCCAAGCGTCCCTAGCGGGAGAGGCGTTCTTC,CASSQASLAGEAFF,TRBV4-1,14,TRBD2,NA,TRBJ2-1
TGTGCCAGCAGCTTAGATTGGAGGGCGACAGATACGCAGTATTTT,CASSLDWRATDTQYF,TRBV11-2,15,NA,NA,TRBJ2-3
TGCGCCAGCAGCCGTACCGAGCGCCACTCCTACGAGCAGTACTTC,CASSRTERHSYEQYF,TRBV5-1,15,NA,NA,TRBJ2-7
TGTGCCAGCAGTGATAGACTAGCGGGAGCATTACAGAATGAGCAGTTCTTC,CASSDRLAGALQNEQFF,TRBV9,17,TRBD2,few,TRBJ2-1
TGCGCCAGCAGCCGGACTAGCGGGGGACTTTACAATGAGCAGTTCTTC,CASSRTSGGLYNEQFF,TRBV5-1,16,TRBD2,NA,TRBJ2-1
TGTGCCAGCAGTTTGGGGTGGGGGAATGGAAATCAGCCCCAGCATTTT,CASSLGWGNGNQPQHF,TRBV28,16,NA,NA,TRBJ1-5
TGCGCCAGCAAGATAGGACAGGGGGCCCTTGAGCAGTTCTTC,CASKIGQGALEQFF,TRBV5-1,14,TRBD1,medium-sized,TRBJ2-1
TGCAGCGGTACCCAGGGGATCGTCTACAATGAGCAGTTCTTC,CSGTQGIVYNEQFF,TRBV29-1,14,NA,NA,TRBJ2-1
TGCGCCAGCAGCCAAGATAGGGGGAATGGCTACACCTTC,CASSQDRGNGYTF,TRBV4-3,13,NA,once,TRBJ1-2
TGTGCCAGTAGTATTGCCCAGGGGCGTCGGCAGCCCCAGCATTTT,CASSIAQGRRQPQHF,TRBV19,15,NA,NA,TRBJ1-5
TGCGCCAGCAGTGAGTTGATAGCGGGAGTAGGAGAGACCCAGTACTTC,CASSELIAGVGETQYF,TRBV10-2,16,TRBD2,NA,TRBJ2-5